The 28 T cell receptor beta chains given below trace back to one sample, sequenced in a study of shared clonotypes between healthy human individuals. Assay used: immunoSEQ multiplex PCR; TCRdb lists only in-frame clones, some missing. The top ten clones hold approximately 1% of a sample with some 1,400,000 clones, approximately 96% of them seen once. What was sequenced was naive CD4+ T cells sorted from blood. Subset reported: CD45RA+ positively selected. These receptors were obtained from a man younger than 40 in good health.

The chain combines TRBV21-1 with TRBJ2-7; the tabulated D call, TRBD2, remains unverified against the DNA. TRBV21-1 is noted as a pseudogene. The CDR3 contains 17 residues. The CDR3 nucleotides are TGTGCCAGCAGCAAGTCTCCTAGCGGGAGTTGCACCTACGAGCAGTACTTC. This sequence encodes CASSKSPSGSCTYEQYF.

V usage is TRBV19 and J usage is TRBJ2-7; D unclear. From germline, CDR1 is LNHDA and CDR2 SQIVND (reference sequence). The CDR3 contains 11 residues. The V gene lost 0 bases and the J gene lost 5 bases, with 2 bases spanning the gap. In nucleotides, the CDR3 is TGTGCCAGTAGTATAGACCACGAGCAGTACTTC. It codes for CASSIDHEQYF. The entire variable domain, with the rest obtained from reference TRBV19 and TRBJ2-7, is as follows: DGGITQSPKYLFRKEGQNVTLSCEQNLNHDAMYWYRQDPGQGLRLIYYSQIVNDFQKGDIAEGYSVSREKKESFPLTVTSAQKNPTAFYLCASSIDHEQYFGPGTRLTVT.

CDR3 sequence: CASSLAGINEKLFF. CDR3 sequence (DNA): TGTGCCAGCAGTTTAGCGGGGATCAATGAAAAACTGTTTTTT. The gene calls are TRBV28 and TRBJ1-4; D unresolved. The V end was cut by 2 bases, the J end by 5 bases, with 9 bases between. Germline CDR1 and CDR2: MDHEN and SYDVKM. The CDR3 spans 14 residues.

This clone was observed a single time. Additional DNA sequences in this sample encode the identical CDR3. The rearrangement joins TRBV27 to TRBJ2-1; a weak D match, TRBD2 (6 bases). Trimming removed 8 bases at V and 8 bases at J, with 16 bases between. The CDR3 runs 13 residues. Germline CDR1 is MNHEY and CDR2 is SMNVEV (reference sequence). As DNA, the CDR3 is TGTGCCAGCGGACTGGCGGGACGCCATGAGCAGTTCTTC. It encodes CASGLAGRHEQFF.

The rearrangement uses TRBV9 and TRBJ2-2; D remains ambiguous. From germline, CDR1 is SGDLS and CDR2 YYNGEE. The V end was cut by 3 bases, the J end by 6 bases, with 15 bases between. This CDR3 is built from 15 residues. CDR3: CASSAIPSGPGELFF. In nucleotides, the CDR3 is TGTGCCAGCAGCGCGATCCCATCGGGCCCCGGGGAGCTGTTTTTT.

The CDR3 sequence: CASSLGVNQPQHF. CDR3 DNA: TGTGCCAGCAGCTTGGGGGTCAATCAGCCCCAGCATTTT. This chain links TRBV9 with TRBJ1-5; tentative D call: TRBD1 (5 bases). V lost 4 bases and J 3 bases, leaving 8 bases between the germline ends. CDR1 and CDR2 from the germline V gene are SGDLS and YYNGEE. The length of the CDR3 is 13 residues.

The chain is built from TRBV6-6 and TRBJ2-2; 9 nucleotides match TRBD2. The junction had 7 bases not matched to a gene; V was cut back by 6 bases and J by 2 bases. This CDR3 has 16 residues. Looked up from germline, CDR1 is MNHNY and CDR2 is SVGAGI (reference sequence). The chain's CDR3 is CASSLETSGNTGELFF. CDR3 coding DNA: TGTGCCAGCAGCCTCGAGACTAGCGGTAACACCGGGGAGCTGTTTTTT.

In its sample, this clone was seen once. The CDR3 sequence is CASSPPTGAYQETQYF. The CDR3 DNA is TGTGCCAGCTCACCCCCTACAGGGGCCTACCAAGAGACCCAGTACTTC. This sequence joins TRBV18 and TRBJ2-5; TRBD1 agrees at 7 bases. The CDR3 totals 16 residues. Germline V CDR1 and CDR2: KGHSH, LQKENI. Trimming at V came to 3 bases and at J to 0 bases, leaving 7 bases not matched to a gene.

As regards this clone: In the same sample, other DNA sequences code for this CDR3. The chain joins TRBV9 to TRBJ2-5; D is unclear. V lost 0 bases and J 3 bases, leaving 6 bases between the germline ends. The CDR3 runs to 13 residues. Germline V gives CDR1 SGDLS, CDR2 YYNGEE. CDR3 in amino acids: CASSVGVEETQYF. DNA of the CDR3: TGTGCCAGCAGCGTAGGGGTAGAAGAGACCCAGTACTTC.

As regards this clone: This sample includes further DNA sequences coding for the same CDR3. The chain employs TRBV11-3 and TRBJ2-3; tentatively, D is TRBD2 (6 bases). V lost 1 base and J lost 1, with 9 bases in between. CDR1 and CDR2 (germline): SGHNT, YENEEA. The length of the CDR3 is 15 residues. The CDR3 DNA reads TGTGCCAGCAGCTTAGCGTCGGGGGGCACAGATACGCAGTATTTT. Protein: CASSLASGGTDTQYF.

The chain combines TRBV7-6 with TRBJ1-1; 9 bases match TRBD1. J gave up 5 bases and V 4 bases, and 5 bases lay outside the gene matches. The CDR3 is made up of 14 amino acids. The germline CDR1 and CDR2 sequences are SGHVS and FNYEAQ. The CDR3 DNA follows: TGTGCCAGCAGCTCGGGACAGGGTAAAACTGAAGCTTTCTTT. Translation gives CASSSGQGKTEAFF.

The rearrangement uses TRBV10-1 and TRBJ2-1; 14 bases align to TRBD2. Germline V lookup: CDR1 WNHNN, CDR2 SYGVQD (reference sequence). The CDR3 loop spans 14 amino acids. V gave up 4 bases and J gave up 7 bases; unmatched junction bases: 0. DNA for the CDR3: TGCGCCAGCAGTGGGACTAGCGGGAGGAATGAGCAGTTCTTC. Residues: CASSGTSGRNEQFF.

The chain combines TRBV7-2 with TRBJ2-7; TRBD2 aligns across 12 bases. In germline, CDR1 is SGHTA, CDR2 FQGNSA. The V segment lost 7 bases and the J segment 7 bases; nucleotides outside the gene matches: 8. The CDR3 consists of 14 residues. CDR3 sequence: CASTASGRVGEQYF. The CDR3 DNA sequence: TGTGCCAGCACCGCTAGCGGGAGGGTGGGGGAGCAGTACTTC.

This chain uses TRBV6-1 with TRBJ2-3; 8 nucleotides line up with TRBD2. This CDR3 spans 15 amino acids. V shed 1 base, J shed 3 bases, and the junction held 3 bases outside the gene matches. Germline V CDR1 and CDR2: MNHNS, SASEGT. Here the CDR3 reads CASSEGGGRTDTQYF. The CDR3 bases are TGTGCCAGCAGTGAAGGCGGGGGGCGGACAGATACGCAGTATTTT.

The chain carries TRBV7-9 and TRBJ2-1; maybe TRBD1 (5 bases). CDR1 is SEHNR, CDR2 FQNEAQ, per germline (reference sequence). With 3 bases removed from V and 5 bases from J, the gap between germline ends came to 26 bases. The CDR3 covers 19 residues. CDR3 sequence: CASSFHIRVYPLKDNEQFF. CDR3 DNA sequence: TGTGCCAGCAGCTTTCATATCAGGGTTTATCCGTTGAAGGACAATGAGCAGTTCTTC.

The V call is TRBV5-1, the J call TRBJ2-3; the D is unclear. The CDR3 length is 17 residues. Germline V gene data show CDR1 as SGHRS and CDR2 as YFSETQ. V was clipped by 0 bases and J by 5 bases, with 19 bases between them. The CDR3 here is CASSLDPVPAFGDTQYF. The CDR3 nucleotides read TGCGCCAGCAGCTTGGACCCGGTACCCGCATTCGGAGATACGCAGTATTTT.

The genes are TRBV28 and TRBJ2-2; the match to TRBD2 covers 8 bases. Germline CDR1 and CDR2: MDHEN and SYDVKM. V trimming: 4 bases; J trimming: 6 bases; junction bases outside the gene matches: 10. This CDR3 spans 16 amino acids. The CDR3 DNA is TGTGCCAGCAGTTCCACCGGGACTAGATCCCCCGGGGAGCTGTTTTTT. This gives the protein CASSSTGTRSPGELFF. Based on the CDR3 plus reference TRBV28 and TRBJ2-2, the full variable domain is DVKVTQSSRYLVKRTGEKVFLECVQDMDHENMFWYRQDPGLGLRLIYFSYDVKMKEKGDIPEGYSVSREKKERFSLILESASTNQTSMYLCASSSTGTRSPGELFFGEGSRLTVL.

V is TRBV5-6 and J is TRBJ2-7, with 13 bases aligning to TRBD2. J gave up 0 bases and V 0 bases, and 6 bases lay outside the gene matches. Germline V CDR1 and CDR2: SGHDT, YYEEEE. This CDR3 spans 18 amino acids. The CDR3 DNA reads as TGTGCCAGCAGCTTGGCCGTAGGACTAGCGGGAGTCTCCTACGAGCAGTACTTC. Protein sequence: CASSLAVGLAGVSYEQYF.

This clone was detected once. The chain joins TRBV5-1 to TRBJ2-7; 9 bases match TRBD2. The CDR3 runs 16 residues. Germline trimming cut 3 bases from V and 1 base from J; bases unmatched to any gene: 8. Germline V lookup: CDR1 SGHRS, CDR2 YFSETQ. The CDR3 DNA follows: TGCGCCAGCAGCTGGGGAATAGCGGGGGATTCCTACGAGCAGTACTTC. Amino acid sequence: CASSWGIAGDSYEQYF.

J is TRBJ2-1 and V is TRBV7-3; TRBD2 might be the D (6 bases). The germline V gene encodes CDR1 SGHTA and CDR2 FQGTGA. The ends were cut back, 8 bases at V and 5 bases at J, with 13 bases in the middle. CDR3 length: 13 amino acids. Here the CDR3 reads CASSQRANNEQFF. The CDR3 DNA follows: TGTGCCAGCTCACAGCGGGCCAACAATGAGCAGTTCTTC.

The chain couples TRBV11-3 to TRBJ2-3; D is ambiguous. Trimming stripped 5 bases from V and 6 bases from J, with 12 bases between. Germline assignment: CDR1 SGHNT and CDR2 YENEEA. The CDR3 runs to 13 residues. In nucleotides, the CDR3 is TGTGCCAGCAGCACCCGCCACTACGATACGCAGTATTTT. It is translated as CASSTRHYDTQYF.

CDR3 sequence: CASSLVGDSYNEQFF. CDR3 nucleotide sequence: TGTGCCAGCAGCTTAGTGGGGGACTCCTACAATGAGCAGTTCTTC. The V call is TRBV7-2, the J call TRBJ2-1, with D perhaps given as TRBD1 or TRBD2 (5 bases each). With 1 base removed from V and 0 bases from J, the gap between germline ends came to 7 bases. The CDR3 spans 15 residues. From germline, CDR1 is SGHTA and CDR2 FQGNSA. The whole variable domain, filled in from reference TRBV7-2 and TRBJ2-1, reads GAGVSQSPSNKVTEKGKDVELRCDPISGHTALYWYRQSLGQGLEFLIYFQGNSAPDKSGLPSDRFSAERTGGSVSTLTIQRTQQEDSAVYLCASSLVGDSYNEQFFGPGTRLTVL.

The genes are TRBV7-8 and TRBJ2-1; 11 bases align to TRBD2. The trim removed 6 bases at V and 6 bases at J, leaving 7 bases unmatched. The CDR3 covers 15 residues. In germline, CDR1 is SGHVS, CDR2 FQNEAQ. CDR3 coding DNA: TGTGCCAGCAGACTAGCGGGAGTTAAGGGCAATGAGCAGTTCTTC. It codes for CASRLAGVKGNEQFF.

The chain links TRBV28 to TRBJ2-3; 14 positions agree with TRBD2. The CDR3 extends over 18 amino acids. J was trimmed by 2 bases and V by 0 bases; bases with no gene match: 4. The germline V gene has CDR1 MDHEN and CDR2 SYDVKM. The CDR3 nucleotides read TGTGCCAGCAGTTTATGGGGACTAGCGGGAGCATCCACAGATACGCAGTATTTT. Translation: CASSLWGLAGASTDTQYF.

The chain combines TRBV7-2 with TRBJ1-5; the D is unclear. The V gene's germline CDR1 is SGHTA and CDR2 FQGNSA. V was shortened by 1 base and J by 7 bases, with 8 bases between the two germline ends. The CDR3 spans 13 residues. The CDR3, as DNA: TGTGCCAGCAGCTTAGACCCCAGACAGCCCCAGCATTTT. Amino acids: CASSLDPRQPQHF.

The chain is built from TRBV5-4 and TRBJ2-1; TRBD2 aligns across 9 bases. The CDR3 extends over 16 amino acids. Germline V gene data show CDR1 as SGHNT and CDR2 as YYREEE (reference sequence). V dropped 4 bases and J dropped 1; count of bases not matched to a gene: 6. CDR3 protein: CASSPTSGGSYNEQFF. CDR3 nucleotides: TGTGCCAGCAGCCCGACTAGCGGTGGATCCTACAATGAGCAGTTCTTC.

The J gene is TRBJ2-1, the V gene TRBV5-1; D tentatively reads TRBD1 or TRBD2 (5 bases each). Germline CDR1 is SGHRS and CDR2 is YFSETQ. CDR3 length: 17 amino acids. V was trimmed by 0 bases and J by 1 base, leaving 14 bases between them. The CDR3 DNA reads TGCGCCAGCAGCTTGGTGGGTGGGGGTTTATCCTACAATGAGCAGTTCTTC. This gives the protein CASSLVGGGLSYNEQFF. Based on the CDR3 plus reference TRBV5-1 and TRBJ2-1, the full variable domain is KAGVTQTPRYLIKTRGQQVTLSCSPISGHRSVSWYQQTPGQGLQFLFEYFSETQRNKGNFPGRFSGRQFSNSRSEMNVSTLELGDSALYLCASSLVGGGLSYNEQFFGPGTRLTVL.

The V call is TRBV30, the J call TRBJ2-5; D remains unclear. The CDR3 length is 14 residues. From germline, CDR1 is GTSNPN and CDR2 SVGIG (reference sequence). With 0 bases removed from V and 5 bases from J, the gap between germline ends came to 13 bases. CDR3 DNA sequence: TGTGCCTGGAGTGTACGGTTGGGTAGGGAGACCCAGTACTTC. The encoded protein is CAWSVRLGRETQYF.